This T cell receptor beta chain comes out of a study of cytotoxic CD8 clonotypes in ibrutinib-treated CLL. Study context: The patients comprised 11 relapsed/refractory and some 15 treatment-naive cases, approximately 18 IGHV unmutated.

CDR3 length: 14 amino acids. V was trimmed by 9 bases and J by 8 bases, leaving 22 bases between them. Germline CDR1 MNHNS, CDR2 SASEGT. Genomic DNA in an amount of about 2 micrograms was extracted from cryopreserved PBMCs and used for the preparation of TCR beta libraries. The assay was immunoSEQ multiplex PCR, and TCRdb's table has in-frame clones only and misses some. The sample lists about 40,000 clones, around 63% occurring once. The clonotype was recovered from a human donor with chronic lymphocytic leukemia. This chain links TRBV6-1 with TRBJ1-1, with D uncertain. Sequencing used PBMCs, obtained at disease progression, from a patient treated with ibrutinib. The CDR3 DNA reads as TGTGCCAGTAGACCGGGTGGGTGGCAGACCGAAGCTTTCTTT. Translating gives CASRPGGWQTEAFF.